A single sample is the source of the 5 T cell receptor beta chains below, sequenced in a study of radiotherapy plus CTLA-4 blockade in lung cancer. Data came from immunoSEQ multiplex PCR; TCRdb stores just in-frame clones and leaves some out. This repertoire shows under 90,000 clones, 72% found once; its top ten account for about 14%. The starting material was peripheral blood, obtained from a patient treated with radiotherapy plus ipilimumab. Source of these receptors: a human donor with non-small cell lung cancer that progressed on radiotherapy plus ipilimumab.

The chain is built from TRBV7-9 and TRBJ1-3; no clear D gene. Trimming removed 0 bases at V and 0 bases at J, with 9 bases between. This CDR3 is built from 16 residues. Germline CDR1 is SEHNR and CDR2 is FQNEAQ (reference sequence). The CDR3 spells CASSLAQTSSGNTIYF. The CDR3 DNA sequence: TGTGCCAGCAGCTTAGCCCAGACGAGCTCTGGAAACACCATATATTTT. The whole variable domain, remainder taken from reference TRBV7-9 and TRBJ1-3, is DTGVSQNPRHKITKRGQNVTFRCDPISEHNRLYWYRQTLGQGPEFLTYFQNEAQLEKSRLLSDRFSAERPKGSFSTLEIQRTEQGDSAMYLCASSLAQTSSGNTIYFGEGSWLTVV.

This chain uses TRBV27 with TRBJ2-1, with D hard to call. CDR3 length: 16 residues. Germline V gene data show CDR1 as MNHEY and CDR2 as SMNVEV (reference sequence). V lost 0 bases and J 0 bases, leaving 9 bases between the germline ends. The CDR3 protein is CASSLSGHNSYNEQFF. For the CDR3, the DNA is TGTGCCAGCAGTTTATCTGGTCACAACTCCTACAATGAGCAGTTCTTC.

The chain employs TRBV30 and TRBJ1-5, with D maybe TRBD1 (6 bases). The CDR3 extends over 15 amino acids. CDR1 and CDR2 from the germline V gene are GTSNPN and SVGIG (reference sequence). The germline V and J ends were trimmed by 2 bases and 2 bases, with 13 bases remaining between them. CDR3 region: CAWSLWGRRNQPQHF. CDR3 in DNA: TGTGCCTGGAGTTTATGGGGGCGTCGCAATCAGCCCCAGCATTTT.

This clone was seen a few times. The CDR3: CASRSGGPTTGELFF. As DNA, the CDR3 is TGTGCCAGTAGGTCAGGGGGCCCTACTACCGGGGAGCTGTTTTTT. The chain has TRBV19 and TRBJ2-2; 8 bases map to TRBD1. The V and J ends lost 6 bases and 5 bases, in that order; junction bases with no gene match: 8. CDR1 and CDR2 (germline): LNHDA, SQIVND (reference sequence). The CDR3 contains 15 residues. Full variable domain (rest looked up from reference TRBV19 and TRBJ2-2): DGGITQSPKYLFRKEGQNVTLSCEQNLNHDAMYWYRQDPGQGLRLIYYSQIVNDFQKGDIAEGYSVSREKKESFPLTVTSAQKNPTAFYLCASRSGGPTTGELFFGEGSRLTVL.

This clone was seen only once. The CDR3, as DNA: TGCGCCAGCAGCGGGACCTCTCATGGTTTAGATACGCAGTATTTT. This sequence encodes CASSGTSHGLDTQYF. The chain combines TRBV5-1 with TRBJ2-3; D assignment may be TRBD1 or TRBD2 (5 bases each). Between the trimmed V and J ends, which lost 4 bases and 5 bases, there was a span of 17 bases. The germline V gene encodes CDR1 SGHRS and CDR2 YFSETQ. The CDR3 runs to 15 residues.